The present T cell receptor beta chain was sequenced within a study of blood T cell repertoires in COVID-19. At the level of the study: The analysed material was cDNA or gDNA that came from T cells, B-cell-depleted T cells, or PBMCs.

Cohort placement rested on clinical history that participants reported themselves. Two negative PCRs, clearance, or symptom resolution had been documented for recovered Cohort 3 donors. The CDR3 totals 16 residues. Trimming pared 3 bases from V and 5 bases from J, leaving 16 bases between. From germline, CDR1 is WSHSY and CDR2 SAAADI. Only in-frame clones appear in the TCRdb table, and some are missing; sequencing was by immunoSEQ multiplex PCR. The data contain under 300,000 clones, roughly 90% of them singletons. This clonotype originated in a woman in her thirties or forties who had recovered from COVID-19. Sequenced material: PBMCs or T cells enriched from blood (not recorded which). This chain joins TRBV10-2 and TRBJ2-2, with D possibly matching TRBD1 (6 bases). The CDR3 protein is CASSDWGRGQTGELFF. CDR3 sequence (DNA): TGCGCCAGCAGTGACTGGGGCAGGGGTCAGACCGGGGAGCTGTTTTTT.